Below are 27 T cell receptor beta chains sequenced from a single sample in a study of blood T cell repertoires in COVID-19. Sequenced by immunoSEQ multiplex PCR; TCRdb stores in-frame clones only, minus some. There are approximately 150,000 clones in the sample; about 85% occur only once, and over 10% lies in the top ten. The source material was peripheral blood. The source is a man aged 70 or older who had recovered from COVID-19.

The J gene is TRBJ2-2, the V gene TRBV4-1, with 12 bases that match TRBD2. Germline V CDR1 and CDR2: MGHRA, YSYEKL. V lost 2 bases to trimming and J lost 4 bases; unmatched junction nucleotides: 5. CDR3 size: 17 residues. The CDR3 spells CASSQSGLAGLTGELFF. The CDR3 bases are TGCGCCAGCAGCCAAAGTGGACTAGCGGGGCTCACCGGGGAGCTGTTTTTT.

The rearrangement uses TRBV6-5 and TRBJ1-4; D gene ambiguous. V gave up 4 bases and J gave up 5 bases, with 17 bases separating them. The CDR3 runs to 16 residues. Per germline, CDR1 MNHEY and CDR2 SVGAGI. The CDR3 DNA reads TGTGCCAGCAGTTCGGTCCCTCAAAAACTAAATGAAAAACTGTTTTTT. Amino acid sequence: CASSSVPQKLNEKLFF.

The V call is TRBV4-1, the J call TRBJ2-1; 10 bases line up with TRBD2. This CDR3 is built from 16 residues. The V gene end was trimmed by 3 bases and the J gene end by 4 bases; junction bases not matched to a gene: 6. Germline V gives CDR1 MGHRA, CDR2 YSYEKL. The CDR3 spells CASSQWTSGGYNEQFF. The CDR3 DNA follows: TGCGCCAGCAGCCAGTGGACTAGCGGAGGTTACAATGAGCAGTTCTTC.

The chain employs TRBV5-5 and TRBJ2-1, with D perhaps TRBD1 (5 bases). This CDR3 has 14 amino acids. V was clipped by 7 bases and J by 0 bases, with 11 bases between them. Germline V gives CDR1 SGHKS, CDR2 YYEKEE (reference sequence). This CDR3 reads CASSSQGSYNEQFF. In DNA form, the CDR3 reads TGTGCCAGCTCAAGTCAGGGCTCCTACAATGAGCAGTTCTTC.

The rearrangement uses TRBV5-6 and TRBJ2-1, with 7 bases lining up with TRBD2. Trimming at V came to 2 bases and at J to 6 bases, leaving 8 bases not matched to a gene. Germline lookup yields CDR1 SGHDT and CDR2 YYEEEE. CDR3 length: 15 amino acids. The DNA for the CDR3 is TGTGCCAGCAGCTTACCCGGGACTAACCTCAATGAGCAGTTCTTC. Protein: CASSLPGTNLNEQFF.

This clone was seen a handful of times. The chain recombines TRBV7-3 with TRBJ2-2; TRBD2 agrees at 11 bases. The length of the CDR3 is 17 residues. Germline lookup yields CDR1 SGHTA and CDR2 FQGTGA. The V segment lost 5 bases and the J segment 4 bases; nucleotides outside the gene matches: 9. The chain's CDR3 is CASSPQGLAESTGELFF. The CDR3 nucleotides are TGTGCCAGCAGCCCACAGGGACTAGCGGAGAGCACCGGGGAGCTGTTTTTT.

The chain joins TRBV3-1 (or the pseudogene TRBV3-2) to TRBJ1-2; the D is unclear. Per the germline V gene, CDR1 is LGHDT and CDR2 is YNNKEL (reference sequence). Trimming cost V 6 bases and J 2 bases, with 10 bases left between them. The CDR3 has 13 amino acids. This CDR3 reads CASSPSSNYGYTF. In nucleotides, the CDR3 is TGTGCCAGCAGTCCTTCGTCCAACTATGGCTACACCTTC.

The V and J genes are TRBV6-2 or TRBV6-3 and TRBJ2-2, with 8 bases identical to TRBD2. V dropped 4 bases and J dropped 6; count of bases not matched to a gene: 7. The V gene's germline CDR1 is MNHEY and CDR2 SVGEGT. The CDR3 sequence is 15 residues long. The CDR3 spells CASSSPGLVAGELFF. The CDR3 nucleotides read TGTGCCAGCAGTTCCCCGGGACTAGTCGCCGGGGAGCTGTTTTTT.

The rearrangement links TRBV19 to TRBJ2-4; the match to TRBD2 covers 8 bases. This CDR3 is built from 17 residues. V was clipped by 4 bases and J by 1 base; unmatched bases: 9. Germline lookup yields CDR1 LNHDA and CDR2 SQIVND (reference sequence). The CDR3 sequence: CASSTYHSGIAKNIQYF. Written as DNA, the CDR3 is TGTGCCAGTAGTACCTACCATAGCGGGATCGCCAAAAACATTCAGTACTTC.

This chain links TRBV7-2 with TRBJ2-1, with TRBD1 matching 12 bases. The CDR3 length is 16 residues. Germline V gene sequence: CDR1 SGHTA, CDR2 FQGNSA. The J segment lost 6 bases and the V segment lost 0 bases, leaving 3 bases of the junction unmatched. This CDR3 is CASSLAGQGAVNEQFF. For the CDR3, the DNA is TGTGCCAGCAGCTTAGCGGGACAGGGGGCAGTCAATGAGCAGTTCTTC.

The chain couples TRBV7-9 to TRBJ2-1; TRBD2 matches 9 bases. This CDR3 contains 16 residues. The V gene's germline CDR1 is SEHNR and CDR2 FQNEAQ (reference sequence). V shed 5 bases and J 2 bases; nucleotides not matched to a gene: 7. CDR3 DNA: TGTGCCAGCAGCGACACAGCGGGAGGAGCCTACAATGAGCAGTTCTTC. Translation gives CASSDTAGGAYNEQFF.

V usage is TRBV28 and J usage is TRBJ1-1; tentative D call: TRBD1 (5 bases). The CDR3 extends over 13 amino acids. Trimming removed 8 bases at V and 0 bases at J, with 10 bases between. Per germline, CDR1 MDHEN and CDR2 SYDVKM. The DNA of the CDR3 is TGTGCCAGCGGCCGACAGATGAACACTGAAGCTTTCTTT. This codes for CASGRQMNTEAFF.

The chain links TRBV19 to TRBJ1-2; 8 bases line up with TRBD1. In germline, CDR1 is LNHDA, CDR2 SQIVND (reference sequence). V was pared by 5 bases and J by 4 bases, with 9 bases of the junction left unmatched. CDR3 size: 15 residues. The CDR3 loop reads CASSPGQGNFYGYTF. CDR3 DNA: TGTGCCAGTAGTCCCGGACAGGGAAATTTCTATGGCTACACCTTC.

The V gene is TRBV21-1, the J gene TRBJ2-7; TRBD1 is taken as the D call from the table, unchecked against the DNA. TRBV21-1 is assigned pseudogene status. The CDR3 is 15 residues long. CDR3 region: CASSFRTGSTYEQYF. The CDR3 nucleotides read TGTGCCAGCAGCTTCCGGACAGGGTCCACCTACGAGCAGTACTTC.

The V and J genes are TRBV7-9 and TRBJ2-4; 7 bases match TRBD2. The CDR3 has 18 amino acids. With V trimmed by 4 bases and J by 6 bases, 18 bases remained unmatched. From germline, CDR1 is SEHNR and CDR2 FQNEAQ (reference sequence). DNA of the CDR3: TGTGCCAGCAGCTACCGGGCGGGAGAAGGGCCTTTCGGAAACATTCAGTACTTC. Translating gives CASSYRAGEGPFGNIQYF.

The rearrangement joins TRBV6-1 to TRBJ1-1; D is unresolved. Trimming left V 2 bases short and J 3 bases short, with 7 bases between. Germline lookup yields CDR1 MNHNS and CDR2 SASEGT. This CDR3 has 13 amino acids. CDR3: CASSEYGDTEAFF. CDR3 in DNA: TGTGCCAGCAGTGAATACGGGGACACTGAAGCTTTCTTT.

The rearrangement joins TRBV29-1 to TRBJ2-3, with 9 bases identical to TRBD2. The CDR3 is 15 amino acids. V gave up 4 bases and J gave up 4 bases; unmatched junction bases: 9. Germline V gene lookup returns CDR1 SQVTM and CDR2 ANQGSEA. The CDR3 DNA reads as TGCAGCGTTGCGGTGGGAACTAGCGGGTCAGATACGCAGTATTTT. Its protein product is CSVAVGTSGSDTQYF.

The chain joins TRBV29-1 to TRBJ2-1, with 13 bases matching TRBD2. Trimming took 6 bases from V and 10 from J; bases not matched to a gene: 6. The CDR3 covers 13 residues. The germline gives CDR1 SQVTM, CDR2 ANQGSEA. The CDR3 loop reads CSVRTSGRGEQFF. CDR3 nucleotides: TGCAGCGTAAGGACTAGCGGGAGAGGCGAGCAGTTCTTC.

This clone was found a few times. The chain is built from TRBV3-1 (or the pseudogene TRBV3-2) and TRBJ2-7, with 7 bases aligning to TRBD1. Germline V gene data show CDR1 as LGHDT and CDR2 as YNNKEL (reference sequence). The CDR3 is made up of 13 amino acids. With V trimmed by 4 bases and J by 0 bases, 0 bases remained unmatched. This CDR3 reads CASSRDSSYEQYF. The CDR3 DNA reads TGTGCCAGCAGCCGGGACAGCTCCTACGAGCAGTACTTC.

To note about this clone: The sample holds other DNA sequences that translate to the same CDR3. The chain uses TRBV30 and TRBJ2-7; TRBD2 aligns across 7 bases. V gave up 5 bases and J gave up 3 bases; unmatched junction bases: 1. The CDR3 loop spans 11 amino acids. Germline lookup yields CDR1 GTSNPN and CDR2 SVGIG (reference sequence). This chain's CDR3 is CAWSSGYEQYF. DNA for the CDR3: TGTGCCTGGTCTAGCGGCTACGAGCAGTACTTC. Drawing the rest from reference TRBV30 and TRBJ2-7, the complete variable domain is SQTIHQWPATLVQPVGSPLSLECTVEGTSNPNLYWYRQAAGRGLQLLFYSVGIGQISSEVPQNLSASRPQDRQFILSSKKLLLSDSGFYLCAWSSGYEQYFGPGTRLTVT.

This chain joins TRBV5-1 and TRBJ1-1; TRBD1 matches at 8 bases. Germline V lookup: CDR1 SGHRS, CDR2 YFSETQ. Germline trimming cut 9 bases from V and 1 base from J; bases unmatched to any gene: 2. There are 12 residues in the CDR3. In DNA form, the CDR3 reads TGCGCCACCGGGACAGGGAACACTGAAGCTTTCTTT. Protein sequence: CATGTGNTEAFF.

The chain combines TRBV7-3 with TRBJ2-3; 7 nucleotides match TRBD1. The CDR3 has 16 amino acids. Germline V gives CDR1 SGHTA, CDR2 FQGTGA. After removal of 6 bases from V and 2 bases from J, the junction contained 11 bases not matched to a gene. CDR3 protein: CASRPTRDSHTDTQYF. The CDR3 DNA sequence: TGTGCCAGCAGGCCCACCCGGGACAGCCACACAGATACGCAGTATTTT.

As to this clone: An end of the junction does not agree with germline; a read error may underlie this. The rearrangement joins TRBV7-7 to TRBJ2-7, with TRBD1 as a possible D gene (6 bases). CDR1 SSHAT and CDR2 FNYEAQ come from the germline V gene (reference sequence). The length of the CDR3 is 13 residues. CDR3 coding DNA: TGTGCTAGCAGCTTCACAGGGACCGACGAGCAGTACTTC. Translation: CASSFTGTDEQYF.

The chain combines TRBV7-9 with TRBJ2-3; D may be TRBD2 (5 bases). The V end lost 3 bases, the J end lost 0 bases, and 13 bases lay between the germline ends. The CDR3 has 16 amino acids. Germline lookup yields CDR1 SEHNR and CDR2 FQNEAQ (reference sequence). CDR3 region: CASSLSSGASTDTQYF. CDR3 nucleotides: TGTGCCAGCAGCTTGTCCAGCGGTGCTAGCACAGATACGCAGTATTTT.

The chain has TRBV5-1 and TRBJ1-4; D might be TRBD1 (5 bases). CDR3 length: 16 residues. Germline V gene lookup returns CDR1 SGHRS and CDR2 YFSETQ. Trimming pared 4 bases from V and 0 bases from J, leaving 13 bases between. DNA of the CDR3: TGCGCCAGCAGCGTCGGGGGAACGACAACTAATGAAAAACTGTTTTTT. Its protein product is CASSVGGTTTNEKLFF. The full variable domain, in which reference TRBV5-1 and TRBJ1-4 provide the parts outside the CDR3, is KAGVTQTPRYLIKTRGQQVTLSCSPISGHRSVSWYQQTPGQGLQFLFEYFSETQRNKGNFPGRFSGRQFSNSRSEMNVSTLELGDSALYLCASSVGGTTTNEKLFFGSGTQLSVL.

The rearrangement links TRBV10-2 to TRBJ2-1; 11 bases align to TRBD2. There are 15 residues in the CDR3. V dropped 6 bases and J dropped 5; count of bases not matched to a gene: 6. CDR1 is WSHSY, CDR2 SAAADI, per germline. The CDR3 protein is CASRSGTSGHNEQFF. CDR3 nucleotides: TGCGCCAGCAGGTCCGGGACTAGCGGACACAATGAGCAGTTCTTC.

This chain connects TRBV5-1 to TRBJ2-1; a possible D gene is TRBD2 (7 bases). The CDR3 is made up of 14 amino acids. V gave up 1 base and J gave up 8 bases, with 13 bases separating them. Germline assignment: CDR1 SGHRS and CDR2 YFSETQ. CDR3 sequence (DNA): TGCGCCAGCAGCTTGTCCCTAGGGGGGGATGAGCAGTTCTTC. This encodes CASSLSLGGDEQFF.